The T cell receptor (beta chain) described here comes from a study of human T cells and chemical hapten exposure. Study as a whole: Yields of TCR per sample differed, chiefly owing to small differences in pooled library volume.

Per the study methods: The number of TCRs in each sample had a median of around 96,000 and spanned roughly 23,224 to 750,000. TCRdb reanalysed the RACE reads using MiXCR and keeps one entry per CDR3 protein. What appears here as the V and J calls and clone size reflects TCRdb's work, not the paper's. Of some 77,000 distinct CDR3 sequences in the sample, approximately 8.6% were seen once. The time point is: healthy volunteer bleed at 6 weeks. Unseparated into fractions, whole blood served as the source from which total RNA was extracted. The germline V gene encodes CDR1 LGHDT and CDR2 YNNKEL (reference sequence). Trimming took 3 bases from V and 8 from J; bases not matched to a gene: 5. The CDR3 totals 13 residues.

This sequence was found in a female donor in good health. Some clones in this sample may be carry-over from other donors' samples. The chain links TRBV3-1 to TRBJ2-3; the match to TRBD1 covers 7 bases. Sequenced: whole blood. The CDR3 DNA is TGTGCCAGCAGCCAGGACAGGCTCGGTACGCAGTATTTT. It encodes CASSQDRLGTQYF.